The 32 T cell receptor beta chains below were found in one sample sequenced in a study of T cell repertoires in cytomegalovirus infection. The antigens of these receptors remain unknown. TCRdb itself ran the reads through MiXCR, one entry per CDR3 protein. Among 550,000 to 850,000 distinct CDR3 sequences, around 30% were seen once, and the ten largest hold about 18%. Sequencing was performed on cultured PBMCs, taken from culture after CMV antigen stimulation. The receptors stem from a human donor in good health (CMV status not recorded). Some clones in this sample may be carry-over from other donors' samples.

This clonotype was counted a few times. The genes are TRBV7-2 and TRBJ2-6, with no clear D. Per germline, CDR1 SGHTA and CDR2 FQGNSA. The length of the CDR3 is 16 residues. With 1 base removed from V and 3 bases from J, the gap between germline ends came to 10 bases. CDR3 DNA sequence: TGTGCCAGCAGCTTAGAGGGCAGGTATGGGGCCAACGTCCTGACTTTC. This translates into CASSLEGRYGANVLTF.

The V and J genes are TRBV29-1 and TRBJ1-1; D might be TRBD1 (6 bases). This CDR3 region has 12 residues. The V gene lost 7 bases and the J gene lost 4 bases, with 13 bases spanning the gap. Per germline, CDR1 SQVTM and CDR2 ANQGSEA. DNA for the CDR3: TGCAGCGCAAAACAGGGTTTCACTGAAGCTTTCTTT. Its protein is CSAKQGFTEAFF.

This clonotype was seen only a few times. V gene TRBV19 combines with J gene TRBJ1-1; 8 bases align to TRBD1. V lost 7 bases to trimming and J lost 0 bases; unmatched junction nucleotides: 4. This CDR3 has 14 residues. CDR1 LNHDA and CDR2 SQIVND come from the germline V gene (reference sequence). The CDR3 here is CASNRQGLNTEAFF. DNA of the CDR3: TGTGCCAGTAATCGACAGGGGCTGAACACTGAAGCTTTCTTT.

Only a few counts were recorded for this clonotype. This sequence joins TRBV20-1 and TRBJ1-6; a possible D gene is TRBD1 (5 bases). The V gene's germline CDR1 is DFQATT and CDR2 SNEGSKA (reference sequence). Deletions cut 1 base from V and 9 bases from J, with 16 bases between. This CDR3 is 15 amino acids long. The CDR3 sequence is CSARADSFLGSPLHF. CDR3 DNA sequence: TGCAGTGCTAGAGCCGACAGTTTTCTGGGTTCACCCCTCCACTTT.

The chain uses TRBV20-1 and TRBJ2-5; the D is unclear. From germline, CDR1 is DFQATT and CDR2 SNEGSKA (reference sequence). The CDR3 is made up of 14 amino acids. V was clipped by 5 bases and J by 4 bases, with 17 bases between them. The CDR3 is CSACPSGLGETQYF. CDR3 sequence (DNA): TGCAGTGCTTGCCCCTCAGGCCTGGGAGAGACCCAGTACTTC.

The rearrangement uses TRBV20-1 and TRBJ1-5; no reliable D call. CDR1 DFQATT and CDR2 SNEGSKA come from the germline V gene (reference sequence). Trimming removed 0 bases at V and 0 bases at J, with 12 bases between. The CDR3 runs to 16 residues. Here the CDR3 DNA reads TGCAGTGCTAGAGATGCCGGATCCTATAGCAATCAGCCCCAGCATTTT. This translates into CSARDAGSYSNQPQHF.

This clonotype was detected only a few times. The chain couples TRBV20-1 to TRBJ2-1; no clear D gene. The CDR3 sequence is 15 residues long. Germline V gene data show CDR1 as DFQATT and CDR2 as SNEGSKA (reference sequence). The ends were cut back, 0 bases at V and 0 bases at J, with 9 bases in the middle. CDR3 sequence reads: CSARDLASSYNEQFF. In DNA form, the CDR3 reads TGCAGTGCTAGAGATCTTGCCAGCTCCTACAATGAGCAGTTCTTC.

The chain has TRBV4-1 and TRBJ2-2; 8 nucleotides line up with TRBD2. The CDR3 consists of 18 residues. The junction had 11 bases not matched to a gene; V was cut back by 2 bases and J by 3 bases. Germline-derived CDR1 and CDR2 are MGHRA and YSYEKL. CDR3 region: CASSQRGGLDGDTGELFF. As DNA, the CDR3 is TGCGCCAGCAGCCAACGGGGGGGACTAGATGGGGACACCGGGGAGCTGTTTTTT.

Points on this clonotype: A junction end diverges from the germline sequence, so it may reflect a read error. The chain is built from TRBV2 and TRBJ2-2; D may match TRBD1 or TRBD2 (5 bases each). CDR1 SNHLY and CDR2 FYNNEI come from the germline V gene. The length of the CDR3 is 13 residues. Here the CDR3 reads CASSEAGAGELVF. The CDR3 coding sequence is TGTGCCAGCAGTGAAGCAGGGGCCGGGGAGCTGGTTTTT.

This clonotype has ten or more counts. The rearrangement joins TRBV7-2 to TRBJ2-7; 9 positions agree with TRBD2. This CDR3 is 15 amino acids long. V was clipped by 5 bases and J by 0 bases; unmatched bases: 5. CDR1 SGHTA and CDR2 FQGNSA come from the germline V gene. The CDR3 loop is CASSRGLAYSYEQYF. CDR3 sequence (DNA): TGTGCCAGCAGCCGGGGACTAGCTTACTCCTACGAGCAGTACTTC. The full variable domain, completed using reference TRBV7-2 and TRBJ2-7, is GAGVSQSPSNKVTEKGKDVELRCDPISGHTALYWYRQSLGQGLEFLIYFQGNSAPDKSGLPSDRFSAERTGGSVSTLTIQRTQQEDSAVYLCASSRGLAYSYEQYFGPGTRLTVT.

Worth noting for this clonotype: Germline is not matched at one junction end, which may reflect a read error. The rearrangement joins TRBV20-1 to TRBJ2-3, with D perhaps being TRBD1 or TRBD2 (6 bases each). The CDR3 consists of 15 residues. Germline CDR1 is DFQATT and CDR2 is SNEGSKA (reference sequence). CDR3 sequence (DNA): TGCAGTGCTAGCGGGAGTGGGGGCGCGACAGATACGCAGTGTTTT. Protein product: CSASGSGGATDTQCF.

The rearrangement uses TRBV7-2 and TRBJ1-3, with unresolved D. This CDR3 has 16 amino acids. Trimming removed 4 bases from V and 2 bases from J, with 15 bases in between. Germline lookup yields CDR1 SGHTA and CDR2 FQGNSA. CDR3 DNA: TGTGCCAGCAGCTCTCGATCTACGGCGGCTGGAAACACCATATATTTT. This sequence encodes CASSSRSTAAGNTIYF.

The genes are TRBV11-2 and TRBJ2-3, with D possibly being TRBD2 (6 bases). Per germline, CDR1 SGHAT and CDR2 FQNNGV. This CDR3 is 16 amino acids long. The germline V and J ends were trimmed by 5 bases and 2 bases, with 17 bases remaining between them. The CDR3 region is CASSLLGASDTDTQYF. CDR3 nucleotide sequence: TGTGCCAGCAGCCTACTAGGAGCTAGCGACACAGATACGCAGTATTTT.

This chain uses TRBV6-9 with TRBJ1-1, with TRBD1 as a possible D gene (5 bases). The CDR3 covers 15 residues. Per germline, CDR1 MNHGY and CDR2 SVAAGI. Trimming took off 4 bases at V and 6 bases at J, with 18 bases between the two ends. The DNA for the CDR3 is TGTGCCAGCAGTTTCCAAGCTAGGGGAAGGGCTGAAGCTTTCTTT. This sequence encodes CASSFQARGRAEAFF.

This clonotype was found many times. V and J are TRBV2 and TRBJ1-1, with D hard to call. There are 13 residues in the CDR3. V was shortened by 6 bases and J by 0 bases, with 8 bases between the two germline ends. The germline CDR1 and CDR2 sequences are SNHLY and FYNNEI. Written as DNA, the CDR3 is TGTGCCAGCAGCGAGGGCATGAACACTGAAGCTTTCTTT. It encodes CASSEGMNTEAFF.

This chain uses TRBV27 with TRBJ2-1; no reliable D call. Trimming shortened V by 5 bases and J by 5 bases, and 19 bases separated the two germline ends. This CDR3 region has 16 residues. Germline V gene data show CDR1 as MNHEY and CDR2 as SMNVEV (reference sequence). The CDR3, as DNA: TGTGCCAGCAGTATTAACTGGTGGCCTTTGGACAATGAGCAGTTCTTC. The encoded protein is CASSINWWPLDNEQFF.

The rearrangement links TRBV7-2 to TRBJ2-7; 11 bases are a match to TRBD1. The CDR3 is 15 residues long. Trimming cost V 4 bases and J 6 bases; bases outside gene matches: 8. The germline gives CDR1 SGHTA, CDR2 FQGNSA. In DNA, the CDR3 is TGTGCCAGCAGCTGGACAGGGGGCGCCTTAGGCGAGCAGTACTTC. Protein sequence: CASSWTGGALGEQYF.

Here the CDR3 DNA reads TGTGCCAGCAGCTTCTTGGAAGTTGGAAAACTGTTTTTT. Translated, it gives CASSFLEVGKLFF. The rearrangement joins TRBV5-6 to TRBJ1-4; no firm D call. The CDR3 is 13 amino acids. Trimming pared 2 bases from V and 10 bases from J, leaving 12 bases between. Per germline, CDR1 SGHDT and CDR2 YYEEEE.

This sequence joins TRBV24-1 and TRBJ2-1; possible D gene TRBD1, 6 bases. The V gene's germline CDR1 is KGHDR and CDR2 SFDVKD. The CDR3 extends over 15 amino acids. V shed 4 bases and J shed 2 bases, with 11 bases lying between them. CDR3 in amino acids: CATSDSGATYNEQFF. The CDR3 DNA follows: TGTGCCACCAGTGACTCAGGGGCTACCTACAATGAGCAGTTCTTC.

This clonotype has just a few counts. This rearrangement joins TRBV19 to TRBJ2-1; D ambiguous. V was clipped by 6 bases and J by 6 bases, with 12 bases between them. The V gene's germline CDR1 is LNHDA and CDR2 SQIVND (reference sequence). The CDR3 loop spans 13 amino acids. CDR3 in DNA: TGTGCCAGTAGCACAGAGGACCTCAATGAGCAGTTCTTC. It translates to CASSTEDLNEQFF.

V is TRBV9 and J is TRBJ2-5; either TRBD1 or TRBD2 may fit D (6 bases each). The CDR3 loop spans 14 amino acids. Trimming took 3 bases from V and 4 from J, leaving 13 bases between them. CDR1 SGDLS and CDR2 YYNGEE come from the germline V gene. CDR3 protein: CASSAEGGLETQYF. The CDR3 coding sequence is TGTGCCAGCAGCGCCGAGGGGGGTTTAGAGACCCAGTACTTC.

DNA for the CDR3: TGTGCCAGCAGCACCGAGACTAGCGGGGGGCCTAAGCAGTTCTTC. Amino acid sequence: CASSTETSGGPKQFF. V is TRBV12-3 or TRBV12-4 and J is TRBJ2-1; TRBD2 matches at 13 bases. This CDR3 is built from 15 residues. The ends lost 6 bases at V and 11 bases at J; junction bases unmatched: 10.

There are a few counts of this clonotype. This rearrangement joins TRBV7-2 to TRBJ2-1; D may be TRBD1 (6 bases). The germline V and J ends were trimmed by 0 bases and 6 bases, with 12 bases remaining between them. The CDR3 runs 15 residues. Germline assignment: CDR1 SGHTA and CDR2 FQGNSA. The CDR3 region has the DNA TGTGCCAGCAGCTTAGCCGGGATGGGGGCCAATGAGCAGTTCTTC. This translates into CASSLAGMGANEQFF.

The CDR3 region is CASSPKGRETQYF. CDR3 bases: TGTGCCAGCTCACCAAAGGGGAGAGAGACCCAGTACTTC. The J gene is TRBJ2-5, the V gene TRBV18, with D perhaps matching TRBD1 or TRBD2 (5 bases each). V lost 2 bases and J lost 4, with 8 bases in between. Germline V gene lookup returns CDR1 KGHSH and CDR2 LQKENI. There are 13 residues in the CDR3.

The chain couples TRBV28 to TRBJ2-1; possible D gene TRBD2, 5 bases. Germline V gene sequence: CDR1 MDHEN, CDR2 SYDVKM. CDR3 length: 15 amino acids. Trimming took 7 bases from V and 0 from J, leaving 13 bases between them. The CDR3 loop reads CASTSGTLSYNEQFF. CDR3 bases: TGTGCCAGCACCTCGGGAACCCTCTCCTACAATGAGCAGTTCTTC. Using reference TRBV28 and TRBJ2-1 for the parts outside the CDR3, the full variable domain is DVKVTQSSRYLVKRTGEKVFLECVQDMDHENMFWYRQDPGLGLRLIYFSYDVKMKEKGDIPEGYSVSREKKERFSLILESASTNQTSMYLCASTSGTLSYNEQFFGPGTRLTVL.

This sequence joins TRBV27 and TRBJ2-6, with D perhaps TRBD1 or TRBD2 (5 bases each). Between the trimmed V and J ends, which lost 7 bases and 0 bases, there was a span of 10 bases. The germline gives CDR1 MNHEY, CDR2 SMNVEV (reference sequence). The length of the CDR3 is 15 residues. The CDR3 protein is CASTLGTSGANVLTF. The CDR3 DNA is TGTGCCAGCACCCTAGGGACCTCTGGGGCCAACGTCCTGACTTTC. Together with reference TRBV27 and TRBJ2-6, the CDR3 gives the full variable domain: EAQVTQNPRYLITVTGKKLTVTCSQNMNHEYMSWYRQDPGLGLRQIYYSMNVEVTDKGDVPEGYKVSRKEKRNFPLILESPSPNQTSLYFCASTLGTSGANVLTFGAGSRLTVL.

There are many counts of this clonotype. The chain is built from TRBV7-2 and TRBJ2-1; no definite D call. Germline V gene sequence: CDR1 SGHTA, CDR2 FQGNSA. This CDR3 spans 15 amino acids. V was pared by 5 bases and J by 2 bases, with 13 bases between. The CDR3 protein is CASSPAGRAYNEQFF. The CDR3 DNA sequence: TGTGCCAGCAGCCCGGCCGGCCGGGCCTACAATGAGCAGTTCTTC. Filled out from reference TRBV7-2 and TRBJ2-1, the complete variable domain reads GAGVSQSPSNKVTEKGKDVELRCDPISGHTALYWYRQSLGQGLEFLIYFQGNSAPDKSGLPSDRFSAERTGGSVSTLTIQRTQQEDSAVYLCASSPAGRAYNEQFFGPGTRLTVL.

This chain joins TRBV19 and TRBJ2-3, with 8 bases identical to TRBD2. The length of the CDR3 is 16 residues. Trimming cost V 5 bases and J 5 bases; bases outside gene matches: 12. The germline gives CDR1 LNHDA, CDR2 SQIVND (reference sequence). CDR3 protein: CASSPREAGARDTQYF. CDR3 bases: TGTGCCAGTAGTCCGAGGGAAGCGGGGGCCAGAGATACGCAGTATTTT.

This clonotype was picked up a small number of times. This sequence joins TRBV7-8 and TRBJ2-1; the D call may be TRBD1 or TRBD2 (5 bases each). The CDR3 covers 14 residues. CDR1 and CDR2 (germline): SGHVS, FQNEAQ. The germline V and J ends were trimmed by 10 bases and 0 bases, with 13 bases remaining between them. The CDR3 coding sequence is TGTGCCAAAGGGACCGAAGGCTCCTACAATGAGCAGTTCTTC. Translation: CAKGTEGSYNEQFF.

J is TRBJ1-4 and V is TRBV18; 10 bases line up with TRBD1. In germline, CDR1 is KGHSH, CDR2 LQKENI. The CDR3 has 20 residues. V was clipped by 4 bases and J by 1 base; unmatched bases: 15. The CDR3 sequence: CASSLSDAPGTGETNEKLFF. CDR3 in DNA: TGTGCCAGCTCACTCTCCGATGCGCCCGGGACAGGGGAAACTAATGAAAAACTGTTTTTT. The full variable domain, its missing parts supplied by reference TRBV18 and TRBJ1-4, is NAGVMQNPRHLVRRRGQEARLRCSPMKGHSHVYWYRQLPEEGLKFMVYLQKENIIDESGMPKERFSAEFPKEGPSILRIQQVVRGDSAAYFCASSLSDAPGTGETNEKLFFGSGTQLSVL.

At least ten counts were recorded for this clonotype. The gene calls are TRBV7-2 and TRBJ2-5; D remains unclear. Trimming removed 7 bases from V and 4 bases from J, with 13 bases in between. CDR3 size: 13 residues. Per the germline V gene, CDR1 is SGHTA and CDR2 is FQGNSA. The CDR3 spells CASTPSPRETQYF. The CDR3 region has the DNA TGTGCCAGCACCCCTAGTCCCCGAGAGACCCAGTACTTC.

In its sample, this clonotype was seen a few times. This chain uses TRBV2 with TRBJ1-2; 7 bases map to TRBD1. CDR1 is SNHLY and CDR2 is FYNNEI in the germline V gene. Trimming took 6 bases from V and 7 from J; bases not matched to a gene: 2. This CDR3 contains 11 residues. The CDR3 loop reads CASRQGFGYTF. DNA of the CDR3: TGTGCCAGCAGACAGGGGTTTGGCTACACCTTC. Full variable domain (missing parts from reference TRBV2 and TRBJ1-2): EPEVTQTPSHQVTQMGQEVILRCVPISNHLYFYWYRQILGQKVEFLVSFYNNEISEKSEIFDDQFSVERPDGSNFTLKIRSTKLEDSAMYFCASRQGFGYTFGSGTRLTVV.